This TCR beta chain was profiled in a study of T-cell reconstitution after alpha-beta-depleted transplantation in children. Study conclusions and caveats: Approximately two months post-transplant, alpha-beta T cells reportedly originated from several hundred expanded graft clones. One year post-transplant, T-cell counts and diversity were largely derived from T cells produced anew. There were some patients whose high TCRbeta diversity at day 60 came from surviving recipient T cells and thymic progenitors.

Ten or more counts support this clonotype. The antigen is not known. The J segment lost 4 bases and the V segment lost 4 bases, leaving 12 bases of the junction unmatched. From germline, CDR1 is SGHTA and CDR2 FQGTGA. The CDR3 contains 16 residues. Preparation of the TCRbeta library involved a method that used unique molecular identifiers. TCRdb reanalysed the PCR reads using MiXCR and keeps one entry per CDR3 protein. The sample contains 150,000 to 200,000 distinct CDR3 sequences, 5% to 7.5% of which appear only once. The material was PBMCs, obtained before TCRalphabeta/CD19-depleted stem cell transplant. The rearrangement links TRBV7-3 to TRBJ2-5, with TRBD1 matching 7 bases. The receptor comes from a girl under three years old with combined immunodeficiency, due to receive a stem cell transplant. CDR3 nucleotide sequence: TGTGCCAGCAGCTCCGGGGACAGTCTGGGGGTAGAGACCCAGTACTTC. Translated: CASSSGDSLGVETQYF.